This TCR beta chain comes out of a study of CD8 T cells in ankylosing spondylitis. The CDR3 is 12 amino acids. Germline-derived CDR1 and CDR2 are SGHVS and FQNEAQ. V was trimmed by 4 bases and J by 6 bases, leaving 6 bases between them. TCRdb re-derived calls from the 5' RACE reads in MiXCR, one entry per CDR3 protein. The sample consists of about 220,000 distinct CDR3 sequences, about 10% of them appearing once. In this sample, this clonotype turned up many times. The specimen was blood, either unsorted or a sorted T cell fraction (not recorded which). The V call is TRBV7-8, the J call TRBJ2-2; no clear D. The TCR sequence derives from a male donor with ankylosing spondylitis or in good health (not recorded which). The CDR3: CASSYGPGELFF. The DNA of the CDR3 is TGTGCCAGCAGCTACGGACCCGGGGAGCTGTTTTTT. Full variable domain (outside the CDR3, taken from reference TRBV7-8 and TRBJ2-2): GAGVSQSPRYKVAKRGQDVALRCDPISGHVSLFWYQQALGQGPEFLTYFQNEAQLDKSGLPSDRFFAERPEGSVSTLKIQRTQQEDSAVYLCASSYGPGELFFGEGSRLTVL.